This T cell receptor (beta chain) originates from a study of blood T cell repertoires in COVID-19. Study information: Samples representing acute and convalescent COVID-19 were sourced from the United States, Italy and Spain. T cells, B-cell-depleted T cells, or PBMCs provided the cDNA or gDNA that served as material.

The germline V gene has CDR1 SEHNR and CDR2 FQNEAQ (reference sequence). V was clipped by 7 bases and J by 6 bases; unmatched bases: 4. The CDR3 spans 13 residues. Profiled with immunoSEQ multiplex PCR; TCRdb holds only in-frame clones, not every one. This sample has just under 350,000 clones, with around nine tenths found just once. This TCR derives from a woman aged 65 to 85 with COVID-19, enrolled during active disease. Material: peripheral blood. J is TRBJ1-2 and V is TRBV7-9, with TRBD1 matching 11 bases. This CDR3 is CASTLGQGDGYTF. The CDR3, as DNA: TGTGCCAGCACCCTGGGACAGGGGGATGGCTACACCTTC.